The source of this T cell receptor beta chain is a study of OX40 agonist ivuxolimab in advanced cancers. This table comes from immunoSEQ multiplex PCR, and its TCRdb copy is limited to in-frame clones, with some not included. The profile shows 70,000 to 95,000 clones, roughly 85% of them singletons. Germline CDR1 reads MNHNY; CDR2 reads SVGAGI (reference sequence). This CDR3 has 13 amino acids. Trimming stripped 11 bases from V and 4 bases from J, with 14 bases between. The input for sequencing was CD4+ or CD8+ T cells sorted from blood, taken in a trial of the OX40 agonist ivuxolimab. The TCR originated in an adult with an advanced solid tumor such as melanoma, head and neck, liver or kidney cancer. The genes are TRBV6-6 and TRBJ1-4; no firm D call. As DNA, the CDR3 is TGTGCCCTTCGTGGACGGATTAATGAAAAACTGTTTTTT. It yields the protein CALRGRINEKLFF.